Each of the 8 T cell receptor beta chains below was sequenced from the same sample in a study of monozygotic twins with inflammatory bowel disease. No DNA is given; TCRdb re-called the 5' RACE reads and lists each CDR3 protein once. Here the sample table reports over 120,000 distinct CDR3 sequences. The sequencing input was blood. The receptor set was obtained from a human donor with ulcerative colitis or Crohn's disease, or a healthy co-twin of an affected twin (not recorded which).

The gene calls are TRBV14 and TRBJ1-4. Per the germline V gene, CDR1 is SGHDN and CDR2 is FVKESK. The CDR3 totals 15 residues. The chain's CDR3 is CASSHTIPGLEKLFF.

The rearrangement uses TRBV20-1 and TRBJ2-7; the D call of TRBD2 rests on TCRdb alone, since no DNA is present to check it. This CDR3 has 14 amino acids. Germline assignment: CDR1 DFQATT and CDR2 SNEGSKA (reference sequence). The CDR3 reads CSASFGTSPHEQYF.

The chain employs TRBV18 and TRBJ2-1. The CDR3 consists of 16 residues. Germline CDR1 reads KGHSH; CDR2 reads LQKENI. CDR3 region: CASSPYYRGSYNEQFF. Looking up the rest from reference TRBV18 and TRBJ2-1 gives the full variable domain: NAGVMQNPRHLVRRRGQEARLRCSPMKGHSHVYWYRQLPEEGLKFMVYLQKENIIDESGMPKERFSAEFPKEGPSILRIQQVVRGDSAAYFCASSPYYRGSYNEQFFGPGTRLTVL.

The chain recombines TRBV6-1 with TRBJ1-1; TCRdb's D call of TRBD1 is untestable without DNA. CDR3 size: 13 residues. CDR1 and CDR2 from the germline V gene are MNHNS and SASEGT. CDR3 residues: CASSEYAQGEAFF.

The CDR3 here is CASRVQVNTEAFF. The chain employs TRBV6-5 and TRBJ1-1; TCRdb's D call of TRBD1 is untestable without DNA. Germline V gene sequence: CDR1 MNHEY, CDR2 SVGAGI. The CDR3 runs 13 residues.

The genes are TRBV27 and TRBJ1-1. The CDR3 contains 13 residues. CDR1 is MNHEY, CDR2 SMNVEV, per germline (reference sequence). The CDR3 region is CASKQRRGTEAFF.

This sequence joins TRBV20-1 and TRBJ1-4; TCRdb lists TRBD1, though no DNA is available to test this call. Germline loops: CDR1 DFQATT, CDR2 SNEGSKA (reference sequence). There are 12 residues in the CDR3. This chain's CDR3 is CSARDSGEKLFF.

The chain employs TRBV21-1 and TRBJ2-7; TCRdb reports TRBD1, a call that lacks DNA to check it against. TRBV21-1 is designated a pseudogene. This CDR3 comprises 13 residues. The CDR3 region is CASSRDRPYEQYF.